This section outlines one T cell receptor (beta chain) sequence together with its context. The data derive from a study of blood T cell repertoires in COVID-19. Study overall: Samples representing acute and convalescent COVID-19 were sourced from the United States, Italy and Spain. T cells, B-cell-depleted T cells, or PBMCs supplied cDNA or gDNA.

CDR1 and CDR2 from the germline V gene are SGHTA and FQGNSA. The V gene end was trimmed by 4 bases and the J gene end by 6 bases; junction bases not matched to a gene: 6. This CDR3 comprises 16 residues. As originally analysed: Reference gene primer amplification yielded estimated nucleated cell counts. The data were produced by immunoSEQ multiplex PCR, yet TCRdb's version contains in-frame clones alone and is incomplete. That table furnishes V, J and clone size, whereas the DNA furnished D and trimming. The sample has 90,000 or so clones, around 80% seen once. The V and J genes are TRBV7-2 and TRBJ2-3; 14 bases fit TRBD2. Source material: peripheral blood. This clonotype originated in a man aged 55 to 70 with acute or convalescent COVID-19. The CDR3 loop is CASSYGTSGGTDTQYF. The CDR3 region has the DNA TGTGCCAGCAGCTACGGGACTAGCGGGGGAACGGATACGCAGTATTTT. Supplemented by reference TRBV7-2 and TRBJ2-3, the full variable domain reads GAGVSQSPSNKVTEKGKDVELRCDPISGHTALYWYRQSLGQGLEFLIYFQGNSAPDKSGLPSDRFSAERTGGSVSTLTIQRTQQEDSAVYLCASSYGTSGGTDTQYFGPGTRLTVL.